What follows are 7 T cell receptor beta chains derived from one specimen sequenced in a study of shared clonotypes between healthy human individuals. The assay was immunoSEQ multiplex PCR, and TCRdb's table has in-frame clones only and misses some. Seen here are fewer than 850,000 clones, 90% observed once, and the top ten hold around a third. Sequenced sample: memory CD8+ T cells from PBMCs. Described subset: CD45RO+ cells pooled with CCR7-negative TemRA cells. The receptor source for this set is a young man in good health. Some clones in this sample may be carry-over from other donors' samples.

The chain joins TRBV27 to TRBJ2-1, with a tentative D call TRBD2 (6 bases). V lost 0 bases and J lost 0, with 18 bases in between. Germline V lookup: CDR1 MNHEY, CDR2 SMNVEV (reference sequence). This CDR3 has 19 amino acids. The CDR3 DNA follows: TGTGCCAGCAGTTTATCTTTAGTTTTTCGGGGGAGCTCCTACAATGAGCAGTTCTTC. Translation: CASSLSLVFRGSSYNEQFF.

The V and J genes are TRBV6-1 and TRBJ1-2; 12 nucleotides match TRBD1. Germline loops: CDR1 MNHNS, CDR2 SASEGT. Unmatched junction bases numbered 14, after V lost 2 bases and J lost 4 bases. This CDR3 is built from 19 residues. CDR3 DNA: TGTGCCAGCAGTGAAAGTAGAGGCTTTGGGACAGGGGGCGGCTATGGCTACACCTTC. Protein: CASSESRGFGTGGGYGYTF.

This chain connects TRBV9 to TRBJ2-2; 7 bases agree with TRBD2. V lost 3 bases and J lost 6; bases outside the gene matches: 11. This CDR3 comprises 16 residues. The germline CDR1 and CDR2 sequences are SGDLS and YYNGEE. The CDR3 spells CASSAAGLRDAGELFF. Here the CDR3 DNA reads TGTGCCAGCAGCGCAGCGGGACTCCGGGACGCCGGGGAGCTGTTTTTT. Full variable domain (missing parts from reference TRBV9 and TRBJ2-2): DSGVTQTPKHLITATGQRVTLRCSPRSGDLSVYWYQQSLDQGLQFLIQYYNGEERAKGNILERFSAQQFPDLHSELNLSSLELGDSALYFCASSAAGLRDAGELFFGEGSRLTVL.

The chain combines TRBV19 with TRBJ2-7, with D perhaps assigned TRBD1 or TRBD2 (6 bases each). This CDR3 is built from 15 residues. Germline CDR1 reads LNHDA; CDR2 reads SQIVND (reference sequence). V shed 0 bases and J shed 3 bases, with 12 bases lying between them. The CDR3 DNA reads TGTGCCAGTAGTATAGATTTCGGAGGGGGCTACGAGCAGTACTTC. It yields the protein CASSIDFGGGYEQYF.

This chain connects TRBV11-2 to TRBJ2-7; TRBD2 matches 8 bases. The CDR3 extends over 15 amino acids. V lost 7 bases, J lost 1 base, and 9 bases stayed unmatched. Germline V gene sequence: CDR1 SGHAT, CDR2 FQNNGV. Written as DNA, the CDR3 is TGTGCCAGCACCGGTAGCGGGGAAGGGTCCTACGAGCAGTACTTC. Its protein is CASTGSGEGSYEQYF.

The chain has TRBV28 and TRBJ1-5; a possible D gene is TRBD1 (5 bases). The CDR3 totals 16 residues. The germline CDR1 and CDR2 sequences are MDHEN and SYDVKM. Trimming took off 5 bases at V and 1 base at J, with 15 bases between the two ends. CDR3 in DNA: TGTGCCAGCAGTGCCAGGGACCGAGGGAGCAATCAGCCCCAGCATTTT. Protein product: CASSARDRGSNQPQHF. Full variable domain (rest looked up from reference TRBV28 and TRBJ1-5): DVKVTQSSRYLVKRTGEKVFLECVQDMDHENMFWYRQDPGLGLRLIYFSYDVKMKEKGDIPEGYSVSREKKERFSLILESASTNQTSMYLCASSARDRGSNQPQHFGDGTRLSIL.

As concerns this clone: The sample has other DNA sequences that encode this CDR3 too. CDR3 coding DNA: TGTGCCAGCAGTTACTCGGGCAGGATGAACACTGAAGCTTTCTTT. Translating gives CASSYSGRMNTEAFF. The V call is TRBV6-5, the J call TRBJ1-1, with unresolved D. CDR1 is MNHEY, CDR2 SVGAGI, per germline. V was clipped by 0 bases and J by 0 bases, with 8 bases between them. This CDR3 has 15 residues.